Below are 22 T cell receptor beta chains sequenced from a single sample in a study of blood T cell repertoires in COVID-19. Method: immunoSEQ multiplex PCR; TCRdb's copy keeps in-frame clones and lacks some. This sample has around 94,000 clones, with around 73% found just once. Specimen: peripheral blood. The receptors derive from a man aged 55 to 69 with active or convalescent COVID-19.

The chain is built from TRBV6-6 and TRBJ1-2, with 9 nucleotides matching TRBD1. J was trimmed by 7 bases and V by 4 bases; bases with no gene match: 10. The CDR3 is 15 amino acids. The germline V gene encodes CDR1 MNHNY and CDR2 SVGAGI (reference sequence). The CDR3 sequence: CASSSLGQGSRGYTF. The CDR3 DNA sequence: TGTGCCAGCAGTTCCCTCGGACAGGGGTCTCGTGGCTACACCTTC.

The V and J genes are TRBV5-1 and TRBJ1-1, with D tentatively TRBD1 (5 bases). There are 14 residues in the CDR3. Germline V gives CDR1 SGHRS, CDR2 YFSETQ. Trimming took off 6 bases at V and 11 bases at J, with 23 bases between the two ends. This CDR3 is CASTRTGGALEAFF. The CDR3 DNA follows: TGCGCCAGCACCCGAACAGGTGGAGCCTTGGAGGCTTTCTTT.

This clone was detected only once. CDR3 nucleotides: TGTGCCAGCAGTACGGACAGGGATGTTGTGGATACGCAGTATTTT. Its protein is CASSTDRDVVDTQYF. The chain combines TRBV6-5 with TRBJ2-3; the match to TRBD1 covers 8 bases. With 5 bases clipped from V and 6 bases from J, the junction kept 10 bases outside the gene matches. The length of the CDR3 is 15 residues. CDR1 is MNHEY, CDR2 SVGAGI, per germline.

This chain links TRBV5-4 with TRBJ2-5, with D unresolved. The CDR3 is 13 residues long. Germline V gene lookup returns CDR1 SGHNT and CDR2 YYREEE (reference sequence). V was clipped by 5 bases and J by 1 base, with 9 bases between them. The CDR3 is CASRQGGQETQYF. In DNA form, the CDR3 reads TGTGCCAGCAGGCAAGGCGGCCAAGAGACCCAGTACTTC. The whole variable domain, remainder taken from reference TRBV5-4 and TRBJ2-5, is ETGVTQSPTHLIKTRGQQVTLRCSSQSGHNTVSWYQQALGQGPQFIFQYYREEENGRGNFPPRFSGLQFPNYSSELNVNALELDDSALYLCASRQGGQETQYFGPGTRLLVL.

This chain joins TRBV12-3 or TRBV12-4 and TRBJ2-7; D ambiguous. V was cut by 1 base and J by 4 bases, with 5 bases left in between. There are 12 residues in the CDR3. The CDR3 region is CASSLGLYEQYF. The CDR3 DNA follows: TGTGCCAGCAGTTTAGGGCTTTACGAGCAGTACTTC.

V gene TRBV2 combines with J gene TRBJ2-5; D unclear. Germline assignment: CDR1 SNHLY and CDR2 FYNNEI. Trimming removed 6 bases from V and 5 bases from J, with 19 bases in between. The CDR3 totals 15 residues. CDR3 protein: CASRPRPGPVETQYF. The CDR3 bases are TGTGCCAGCAGACCCAGACCAGGTCCGGTGGAGACCCAGTACTTC.

The chain links TRBV18 to TRBJ2-3; TRBD2 matches 14 bases. V shed 3 bases, J shed 0 bases, and the junction held 5 bases outside the gene matches. Looked up from germline, CDR1 is KGHSH and CDR2 is LQKENI. This CDR3 region has 18 residues. CDR3 DNA sequence: TGTGCCAGCTCACCTGGACTAGCGGGAGGCTCCAGCACAGATACGCAGTATTTT. Translation gives CASSPGLAGGSSTDTQYF. The full variable domain, rest sourced from reference TRBV18 and TRBJ2-3, is NAGVMQNPRHLVRRRGQEARLRCSPMKGHSHVYWYRQLPEEGLKFMVYLQKENIIDESGMPKERFSAEFPKEGPSILRIQQVVRGDSAAYFCASSPGLAGGSSTDTQYFGPGTRLTVL.

The chain joins TRBV6-4 to TRBJ1-2; D is unclear. The CDR3 spans 14 residues. The V and J ends lost 0 bases and 7 bases respectively, with 12 bases between them. Germline CDR1 MRHNA, CDR2 SNTAGT. Here the CDR3 DNA reads TGTGCCAGCAGTGACTCGATAGGGAGTGGTGGCTACACCTTC. Translation: CASSDSIGSGGYTF.

The rearrangement uses TRBV5-4 and TRBJ2-3; 7 bases align to TRBD2. V lost 3 bases, J lost 7 bases, and 14 bases stayed unmatched. The CDR3 sequence is 16 residues long. CDR1 and CDR2 (germline): SGHNT, YYREEE (reference sequence). The CDR3, as DNA: TGTGCCAGCAGCTCCCCGACTAGCCCGACGCTGCATACGCAGTATTTT. Amino acid sequence: CASSSPTSPTLHTQYF. Supplemented by reference TRBV5-4 and TRBJ2-3, the full variable domain reads ETGVTQSPTHLIKTRGQQVTLRCSSQSGHNTVSWYQQALGQGPQFIFQYYREEENGRGNFPPRFSGLQFPNYSSELNVNALELDDSALYLCASSSPTSPTLHTQYFGPGTRLTVL.

The V and J genes are TRBV5-8 and TRBJ1-2; tentative D call: TRBD1 (5 bases). V dropped 4 bases and J dropped 4 bases, with 20 bases sitting between them. The CDR3 totals 16 residues. Germline loops: CDR1 SGHTS, CDR2 YDEGEE. CDR3 in amino acids: CASSPLLREGPYGYTF. In DNA form, the CDR3 reads TGTGCCAGCAGCCCCCTCCTTCGGGAGGGGCCCTATGGCTACACCTTC.

This clone has only a few counts. The V gene is TRBV6-6, the J gene TRBJ1-2, with TRBD1 identical over 9 bases. J gave up 8 bases and V 6 bases, and 16 bases lay outside the gene matches. This CDR3 has 16 residues. From germline, CDR1 is MNHNY and CDR2 SVGAGI (reference sequence). The CDR3 coding sequence is TGTGCCAGCAGATCCGGGACAGGGAGCCTTCTTGGAGGCTACACCTTC. Protein sequence: CASRSGTGSLLGGYTF.

The gene calls are TRBV7-2 and TRBJ2-5; the match to TRBD2 covers 14 bases. There are 17 residues in the CDR3. Trimming removed 5 bases from V and 4 bases from J; junction bases left unmatched: 9. Germline V lookup: CDR1 SGHTA, CDR2 FQGNSA. CDR3 DNA: TGTGCCAGCAGCCCCCAGGGGACTAGCGGGAGTGGAGAGACCCAGTACTTC. Protein: CASSPQGTSGSGETQYF.

The CDR3 loop is CASSEARTGGLGEQFF. CDR3 bases: TGTGCCAGCAGTGAAGCTCGGACAGGGGGGCTTGGTGAGCAGTTCTTC. The chain employs TRBV2 and TRBJ2-1, with 10 bases fitting TRBD1. Germline V gives CDR1 SNHLY, CDR2 FYNNEI. The V and J ends lost 0 bases and 9 bases, in that order; junction bases with no gene match: 8. This CDR3 region has 16 residues.

This clone was detected a few times. The V and J genes are TRBV19 and TRBJ1-5; D gene uncertain. The CDR3 is made up of 13 amino acids. Trimming stripped 3 bases from V and 6 bases from J, with 9 bases between. From germline, CDR1 is LNHDA and CDR2 SQIVND (reference sequence). CDR3 DNA sequence: TGTGCCAGTAGTATTACGAGGGTTCAGCCCCAGCATTTT. This codes for CASSITRVQPQHF.

In its sample, this clone was seen once. The gene calls are TRBV11-2 and TRBJ2-2; the match to TRBD1 covers 8 bases. The CDR3 covers 14 residues. J lost 5 bases, V lost 6 bases, and 5 bases had no gene match. Germline V gene lookup returns CDR1 SGHAT and CDR2 FQNNGV. CDR3 in amino acids: CASSQGAHTGELFF. CDR3 sequence (DNA): TGTGCCAGCAGTCAGGGGGCACATACCGGGGAGCTGTTTTTT.

The genes are TRBV30 and TRBJ2-2; D is undetermined. V lost 0 bases and J lost 6, with 11 bases in between. CDR1 and CDR2 from the germline V gene are GTSNPN and SVGIG (reference sequence). The CDR3 spans 14 residues. The CDR3 region has the DNA TGTGCCTGGAGTGTGGCTAGAGGAGCCGGGGAGCTGTTTTTT. Translation gives CAWSVARGAGELFF. The full variable domain, rest sourced from reference TRBV30 and TRBJ2-2, is SQTIHQWPATLVQPVGSPLSLECTVEGTSNPNLYWYRQAAGRGLQLLFYSVGIGQISSEVPQNLSASRPQDRQFILSSKKLLLSDSGFYLCAWSVARGAGELFFGEGSRLTVL.

The chain uses TRBV5-1 and TRBJ2-2; weak D call: TRBD2 (5 bases). The CDR3 has 16 amino acids. The V and J ends lost 1 base and 0 bases respectively, with 10 bases between them. Germline values: CDR1 SGHRS, CDR2 YFSETQ. For the CDR3, the DNA is TGCGCCAGCAGCTTGTACCGGGATGCGAACACCGGGGAGCTGTTTTTT. This codes for CASSLYRDANTGELFF.

This chain connects TRBV5-1 to TRBJ2-5, with D possibly matching TRBD2 (5 bases). Germline values: CDR1 SGHRS, CDR2 YFSETQ. The CDR3 spans 13 residues. Trimming cost V 4 bases and J 3 bases, with 10 bases left between them. The CDR3 reads CASSLGVKETQYF. The CDR3 DNA is TGCGCCAGCAGCCTCGGGGTTAAAGAGACCCAGTACTTC. Variable domain in full (rest from reference TRBV5-1 and TRBJ2-5): KAGVTQTPRYLIKTRGQQVTLSCSPISGHRSVSWYQQTPGQGLQFLFEYFSETQRNKGNFPGRFSGRQFSNSRSEMNVSTLELGDSALYLCASSLGVKETQYFGPGTRLLVL.

This sequence joins TRBV28 and TRBJ1-1; TRBD1 is a possible D gene (5 bases). CDR1 is MDHEN and CDR2 is SYDVKM in the germline V gene. Trimming shortened V by 7 bases and J by 4 bases, and 13 bases separated the two germline ends. The CDR3 extends over 13 amino acids. The CDR3 sequence: CASTLAGGTEAFF. The CDR3 nucleotides are TGTGCCAGCACGTTAGCGGGGGGCACTGAAGCTTTCTTT.

V usage is TRBV18 and J usage is TRBJ2-2; 9 nucleotides align to TRBD2. Germline CDR1 reads KGHSH; CDR2 reads LQKENI. V was pared by 0 bases and J by 7 bases, with 9 bases of the junction left unmatched. The CDR3 runs to 17 residues. The CDR3 region has the DNA TGTGCCAGCTCACCACCGGCTAGCGGGGACCTCGGCGGGGAGCTGTTTTTT. This sequence encodes CASSPPASGDLGGELFF. The full variable domain, with the rest looked up from reference TRBV18 and TRBJ2-2, is NAGVMQNPRHLVRRRGQEARLRCSPMKGHSHVYWYRQLPEEGLKFMVYLQKENIIDESGMPKERFSAEFPKEGPSILRIQQVVRGDSAAYFCASSPPASGDLGGELFFGEGSRLTVL.

This sequence joins TRBV19 and TRBJ1-5, with a weak D call TRBD1 (5 bases). From germline, CDR1 is LNHDA and CDR2 SQIVND (reference sequence). The CDR3 length is 16 residues. V lost 3 bases, J lost 0 bases, and 12 bases lay in between. CDR3 sequence reads: CASSILGGVSNQPQHF. For the CDR3, the DNA is TGTGCCAGTAGTATTCTTGGAGGGGTTAGCAATCAGCCCCAGCATTTT.

The chain joins TRBV4-3 to TRBJ1-2; 10 bases map to TRBD1. The junction had 7 bases not matched to a gene; V was cut back by 4 bases and J by 8 bases. Germline loops: CDR1 LGHNA, CDR2 YSLEER. The length of the CDR3 is 14 residues. The CDR3 here is CASSPRQGAGGYTF. The CDR3 nucleotides are TGCGCCAGCAGCCCCCGACAGGGGGCAGGCGGCTACACCTTC.